Only a few counts were recorded for the clone carrying this T cell receptor beta chain. This sample also contains other DNA sequences that code for the same CDR3. This entry comes from a study of beta chain features in type 1 diabetes. As every portion of the isolated RNA was reverse transcribed, the sequencing read expressed TCRB transcripts. The table came from immunoSEQ multiplex PCR; TCRdb's copy has only in-frame clones and leaves some out. Of a few hundred thousand clones in the sample, about 30% were seen once. The sequence was obtained from a man in his late teens or twenties in good health. The specimen sequenced was naive CD4+ T cells from blood.

Here the CDR3 DNA reads TGTGCCTGGAGTGTCCCCGGCGGGACCTACGAGCAGTACTTC. As protein: CAWSVPGGTYEQYF. The chain has TRBV30 and TRBJ2-7; a possible D gene is TRBD2 (6 bases). In germline, CDR1 is GTSNPN, CDR2 SVGIG (reference sequence). Trimming took off 0 bases at V and 2 bases at J, with 11 bases between the two ends. This CDR3 contains 14 residues.